The present TCR beta chain was sequenced within a study of immune evolution from preneoplasia to lung adenocarcinoma (dated by TCRdb to 2020 to 2023). As for the study more broadly: HLA loss of heterozygosity was found in more than 5.5% of AIS, 15% of MIA and 30% to 40% of ADC lesions, and in no AAH lesions. The sample size depended on which specimens were available, not on a prior power calculation. Class I HLA alleles were inferred from exome data with POLYSOLVER, and allele-specific HLA loss was detected with LOHHLA. The study reported that about 100 samples were used for TCR sequencing. Whole exome sequencing and methylation data from the same cohort of nodules were integrated with the immune data. Immune contexture across lung adenocarcinoma precursors and invasive adenocarcinoma was profiled using immune gene expression, TCR sequencing and multiplex immunofluorescence. A total of about 56 patients contributed TCR sequencing data. The overall cohort comprised around 48 patients with pulmonary nodules who underwent surgical resection. Resected precursor lesions (AAH, AIS, MIA) and invasive adenocarcinomas were compared against paired morphologically normal lung tissue.

V loses 7 bases of germline sequence and J loses 4 bases, and the interval between the two ends is 12 bases. CDR1 MNHNS and CDR2 SASEGT were looked up in the germline V gene. From the cysteine through the phenylalanine, the CDR3 covers 13 amino acids. The read is trimmed to its CDR3 DNA, 39 bases read in frame from base 1. The patients had resection in Japan or China between about 2014 and 2018. Two lung cancer pathologists independently reviewed H&E slides to confirm the histologic diagnosis of every case. For nucleic acid extraction, premalignant or tumor cells were enriched by macro-dissection following pathologic assessment. FFPE tissue was used for DNA isolation with the AllPrep DNA/RNA FFPE Kit. On this clone itself: There is no known antigen for this receptor. No clone much larger than this one lies a single base away; base qualities are absent.

Using the immunoSEQ hsTCRbeta Kit, TCR beta CDR3 regions were sequenced from DNA. As for the authors' bioinformatics: TCR sequencing data were analysed with the ImmunoSEQ Analyzer. T cell clonality was defined as 1 minus Pielou's evenness, calculated on productive rearrangements. T cell diversity was measured with the inverse Simpson index on productive templates. T cell density was defined as TCR beta template counts normalized to usable DNA, with usable DNA estimated by amplifying and sequencing housekeeping genes. TCR metrics were compared across histologic stages using two-sided Kruskal-Wallis tests. TCRdb provides this immuneACCESS table in a form limited to in-frame rearrangements. Some clones are lacking; in checked studies, under half of them reflect an unresolved V gene, and why the rest are absent is not known. V, J and clone size derive from that table, while D and trimming were established from the DNA sequence. The sample has around 40,000 clones on record, around 79% of them singletons. The top ten clones comprise roughly 4.7% of the sample.

The paper's findings and limits, for the study overall: T cell clonality was highest in KRAS-mutant nodules compared with EGFR-mutant or double wild-type lesions. The findings reflected association rather than direct causation, and larger cohorts with long-term follow-up and longitudinal biopsies were considered necessary. Because all patients were from Japan and China, applicability to Western populations was uncertain. Normal lung had the highest top T cell clone frequencies, which appeared to decline progressively from AAH through AIS, MIA and invasive adenocarcinoma. Normal lung showed the highest clonality, whereas later-stage lesions appeared to have higher T cell density and diversity but lower clonality.

The sample was FFPE invasive lung adenocarcinoma tissue. Sample cell subset or site, as interpreted from the label and publication: frankly invasive lung adenocarcinoma (ADC). This clonotype originated in a person aged 60 to 70 with lung adenocarcinoma. The rearrangement combines TRBV6-1 with TRBJ2-3; TRBD2 is perhaps the D gene, given 5 matching bases. Here is the DNA: TGTGCCAGCATACGGGATCTGGCAGATACGCAGTATTTT. This translates into CASIRDLADTQYF.